The T cell receptor beta chain described here comes from a study of tumor-infiltrating lymphocytes in primary liver carcinoma. Study results and caveats: It was in tumors, not blood, that the top-250-clone fraction was significantly higher (p = 0.039).

A constant-region primer primed TCR beta cDNA synthesis from about 490 ng of total RNA. Libraries for TCR beta were built through three nested multiplex PCR rounds, which together made up a slightly modified ARM-PCR procedure. One entry per CDR3 protein results from TCRdb running MiXCR on the multiplex PCR reads. The sample comprises more than 100,000 distinct CDR3 sequences, approximately 68% of which are singletons, and roughly 8.1% rests with the top ten. Each 20-30 mg portion of unsorted bulk tissue served as the source for co-extraction of RNA and DNA. Infection with HBV was chronic in patients; they were treatment-naive. In its sample, this clonotype was seen once. Antigen: not known. Specimen: tumor-adjacent normal liver tissue. This clonotype was obtained from a woman aged 55-70 years with primary liver carcinoma and hepatitis B virus infection.

This CDR3 is CASSSGQSSYEQYF. The CDR3 DNA reads as TGTGCCAGCAGTTCGGGACAGAGCTCCTACGAGCAGTACTTC. This chain connects TRBV7-9 to TRBJ2-7; 7 bases match TRBD1. In germline, CDR1 is SEHNR, CDR2 FQNEAQ (reference sequence). This CDR3 is 14 amino acids long. Trimming cost V 6 bases and J 0 bases; bases outside gene matches: 5.